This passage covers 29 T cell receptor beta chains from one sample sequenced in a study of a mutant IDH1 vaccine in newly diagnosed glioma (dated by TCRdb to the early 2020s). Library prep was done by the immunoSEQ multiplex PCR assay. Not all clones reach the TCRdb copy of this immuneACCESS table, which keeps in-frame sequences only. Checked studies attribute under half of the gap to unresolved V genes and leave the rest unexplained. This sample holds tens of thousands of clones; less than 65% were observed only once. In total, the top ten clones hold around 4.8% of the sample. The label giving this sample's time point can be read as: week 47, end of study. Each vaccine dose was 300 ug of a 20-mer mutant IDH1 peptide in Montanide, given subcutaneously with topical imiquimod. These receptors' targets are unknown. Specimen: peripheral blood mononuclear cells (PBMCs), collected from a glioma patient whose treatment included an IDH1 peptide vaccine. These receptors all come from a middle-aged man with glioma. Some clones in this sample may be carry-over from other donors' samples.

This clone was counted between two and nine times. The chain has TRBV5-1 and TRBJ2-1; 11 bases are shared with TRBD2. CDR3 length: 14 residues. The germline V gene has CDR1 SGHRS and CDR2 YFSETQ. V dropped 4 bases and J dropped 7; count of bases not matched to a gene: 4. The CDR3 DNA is TGCGCCAGCAGCAGTAGCGGGGGGGCTAATGAGCAGTTCTTC. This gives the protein CASSSSGGANEQFF.

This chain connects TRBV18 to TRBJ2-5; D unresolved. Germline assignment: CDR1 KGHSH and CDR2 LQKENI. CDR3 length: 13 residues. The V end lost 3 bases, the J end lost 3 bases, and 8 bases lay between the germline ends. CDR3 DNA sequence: TGTGCCAGCTCACCCGGCATGGAAGAGACCCAGTACTTC. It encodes CASSPGMEETQYF.

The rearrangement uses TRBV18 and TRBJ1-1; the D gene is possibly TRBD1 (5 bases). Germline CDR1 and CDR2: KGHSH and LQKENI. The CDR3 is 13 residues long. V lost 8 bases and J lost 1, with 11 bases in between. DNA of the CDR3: TGTGCCAGCGGCCGGGACTGGAACACTGAAGCTTTCTTT. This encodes CASGRDWNTEAFF.

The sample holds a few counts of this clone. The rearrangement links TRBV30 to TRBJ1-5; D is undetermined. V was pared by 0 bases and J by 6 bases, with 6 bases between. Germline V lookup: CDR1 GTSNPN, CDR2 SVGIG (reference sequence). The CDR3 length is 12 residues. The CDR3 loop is CAWSVEGQPQHF. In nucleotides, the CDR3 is TGTGCCTGGAGTGTCGAGGGTCAGCCCCAGCATTTT.

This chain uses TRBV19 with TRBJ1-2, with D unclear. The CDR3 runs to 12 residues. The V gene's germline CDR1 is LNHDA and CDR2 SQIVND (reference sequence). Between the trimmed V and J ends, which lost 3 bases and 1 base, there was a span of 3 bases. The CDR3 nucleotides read TGTGCCAGTAGTATGGATAACTATGGCTACACCTTC. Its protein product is CASSMDNYGYTF.

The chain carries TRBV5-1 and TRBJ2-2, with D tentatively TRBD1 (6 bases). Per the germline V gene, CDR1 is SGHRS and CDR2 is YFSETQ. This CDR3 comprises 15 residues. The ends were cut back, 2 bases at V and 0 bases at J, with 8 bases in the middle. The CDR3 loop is CASSLNRANTGELFF. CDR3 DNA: TGCGCCAGCAGCTTAAACAGGGCGAACACCGGGGAGCTGTTTTTT.

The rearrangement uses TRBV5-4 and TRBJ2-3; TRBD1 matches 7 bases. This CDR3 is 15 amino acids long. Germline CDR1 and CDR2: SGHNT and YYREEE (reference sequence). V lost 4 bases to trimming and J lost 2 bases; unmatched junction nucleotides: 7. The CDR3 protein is CASSARQGFTDTQYF. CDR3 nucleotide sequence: TGTGCCAGCAGCGCCCGACAGGGCTTCACAGATACGCAGTATTTT.

CDR3 region: CASRETGDALHF. For the CDR3, the DNA is TGCGCCAGCAGGGAGACAGGGGACGCCCTCCACTTT. The V call is TRBV5-1, the J call TRBJ1-6; 8 bases map to TRBD1. The CDR3 sequence is 12 residues long. The trim removed 5 bases at V and 14 bases at J, leaving 6 bases unmatched. Germline loops: CDR1 SGHRS, CDR2 YFSETQ. The full variable domain, its missing parts supplied by reference TRBV5-1 and TRBJ1-6, is KAGVTQTPRYLIKTRGQQVTLSCSPISGHRSVSWYQQTPGQGLQFLFEYFSETQRNKGNFPGRFSGRQFSNSRSEMNVSTLELGDSALYLCASRETGDALHFGNGTRLTVT.

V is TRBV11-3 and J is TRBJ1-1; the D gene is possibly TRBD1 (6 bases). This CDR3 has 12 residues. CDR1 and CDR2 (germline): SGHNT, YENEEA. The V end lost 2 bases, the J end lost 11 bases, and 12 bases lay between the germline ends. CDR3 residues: CASSLPGQRAFF. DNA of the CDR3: TGTGCCAGCAGCTTACCAGGACAGCGGGCTTTCTTT.

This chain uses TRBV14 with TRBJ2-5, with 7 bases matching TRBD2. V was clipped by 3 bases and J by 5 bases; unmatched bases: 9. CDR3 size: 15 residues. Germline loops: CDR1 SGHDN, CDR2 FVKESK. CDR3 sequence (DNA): TGTGCCAGCAGCCAGGGGGGACTACCTAGGGAGACCCAGTACTTC. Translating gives CASSQGGLPRETQYF.

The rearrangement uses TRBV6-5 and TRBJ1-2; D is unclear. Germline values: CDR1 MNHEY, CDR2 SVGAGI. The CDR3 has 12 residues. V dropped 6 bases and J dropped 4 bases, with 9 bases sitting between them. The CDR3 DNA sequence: TGTGCCAGCAGACGAGGTGCCTATGGCTACACCTTC. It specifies CASRRGAYGYTF.

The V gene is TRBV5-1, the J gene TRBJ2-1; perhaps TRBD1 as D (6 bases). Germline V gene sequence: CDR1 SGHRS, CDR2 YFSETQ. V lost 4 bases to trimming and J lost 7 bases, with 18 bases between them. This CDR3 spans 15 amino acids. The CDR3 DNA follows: TGCGCCAGCAGCGGAACCACAGGGAATGGGAATGAGCAGTTCTTC. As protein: CASSGTTGNGNEQFF.

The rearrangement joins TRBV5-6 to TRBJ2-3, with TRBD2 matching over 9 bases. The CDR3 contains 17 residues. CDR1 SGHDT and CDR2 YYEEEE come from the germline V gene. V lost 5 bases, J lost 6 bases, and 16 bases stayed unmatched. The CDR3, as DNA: TGTGCCAGCAGTCGGCGGGTTAGCGGGGGACGTGTGGATACGCAGTATTTT. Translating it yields CASSRRVSGGRVDTQYF.

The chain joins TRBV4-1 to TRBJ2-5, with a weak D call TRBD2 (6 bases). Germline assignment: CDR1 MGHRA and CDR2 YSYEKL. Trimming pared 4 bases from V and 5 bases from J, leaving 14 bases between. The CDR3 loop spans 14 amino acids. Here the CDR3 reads CASSRGGAGETQYF. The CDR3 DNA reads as TGCGCCAGCAGCCGTGGCGGGGCGGGGGAGACCCAGTACTTC.

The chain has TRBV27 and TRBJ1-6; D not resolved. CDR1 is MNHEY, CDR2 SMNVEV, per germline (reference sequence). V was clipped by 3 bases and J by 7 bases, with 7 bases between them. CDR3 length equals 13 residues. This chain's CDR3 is CASSLSLNSPLHF. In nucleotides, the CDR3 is TGTGCCAGCAGTTTGTCCCTCAATTCACCCCTCCACTTT.

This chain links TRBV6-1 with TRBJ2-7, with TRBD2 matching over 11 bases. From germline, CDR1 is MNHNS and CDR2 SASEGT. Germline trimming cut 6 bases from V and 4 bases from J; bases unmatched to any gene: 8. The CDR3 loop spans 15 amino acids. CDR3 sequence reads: CASSLGSGGEYEQYF. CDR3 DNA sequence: TGTGCCAGCAGCCTCGGTAGCGGGGGGGAGTACGAGCAGTACTTC.

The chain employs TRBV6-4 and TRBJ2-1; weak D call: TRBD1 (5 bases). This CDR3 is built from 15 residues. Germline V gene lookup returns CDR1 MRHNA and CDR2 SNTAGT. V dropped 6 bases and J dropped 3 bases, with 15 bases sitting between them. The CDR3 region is CASRPTATLYNEQFF. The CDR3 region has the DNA TGTGCCAGCAGACCGACAGCGACCCTCTACAATGAGCAGTTCTTC.

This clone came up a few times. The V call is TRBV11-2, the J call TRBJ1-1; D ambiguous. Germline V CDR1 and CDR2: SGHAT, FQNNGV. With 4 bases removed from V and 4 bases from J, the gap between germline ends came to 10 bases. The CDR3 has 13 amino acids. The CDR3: CASSWGGLTEAFF. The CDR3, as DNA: TGTGCCAGCAGCTGGGGAGGGCTCACTGAAGCTTTCTTT.

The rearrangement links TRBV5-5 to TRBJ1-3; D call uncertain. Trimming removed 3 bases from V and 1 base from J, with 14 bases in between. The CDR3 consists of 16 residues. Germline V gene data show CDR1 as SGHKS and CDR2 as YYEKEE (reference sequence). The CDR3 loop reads CASSSVPPRSGNTIYF. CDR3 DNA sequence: TGTGCCAGCAGCTCCGTACCCCCAAGATCTGGAAACACCATATATTTT.

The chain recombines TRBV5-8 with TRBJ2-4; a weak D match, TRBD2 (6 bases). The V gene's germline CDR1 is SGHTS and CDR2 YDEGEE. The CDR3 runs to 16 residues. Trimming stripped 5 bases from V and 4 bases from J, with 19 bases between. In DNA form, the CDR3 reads TGTGCCAGCAGATATGGGGGGTTAGCCGGAAAAAACATTCAGTACTTC. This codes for CASRYGGLAGKNIQYF.

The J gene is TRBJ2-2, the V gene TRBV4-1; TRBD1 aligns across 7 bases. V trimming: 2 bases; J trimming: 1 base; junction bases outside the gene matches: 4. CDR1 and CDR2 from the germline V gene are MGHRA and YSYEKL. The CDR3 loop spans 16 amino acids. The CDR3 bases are TGCGCCAGCAGCCAATGGACAGGAATGAACACCGGGGAGCTGTTTTTT. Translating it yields CASSQWTGMNTGELFF.

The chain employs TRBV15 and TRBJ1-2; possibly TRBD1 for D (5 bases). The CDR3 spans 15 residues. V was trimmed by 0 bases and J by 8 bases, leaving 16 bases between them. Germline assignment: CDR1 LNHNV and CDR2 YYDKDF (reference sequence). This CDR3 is CATSRDPKGTWGYTF. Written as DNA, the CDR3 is TGTGCCACCAGCAGAGATCCTAAGGGGACTTGGGGCTACACCTTC. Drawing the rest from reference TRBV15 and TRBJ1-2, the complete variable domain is DAMVIQNPRYQVTQFGKPVTLSCSQTLNHNVMYWYQQKSSQAPKLLFHYYDKDFNNEADTPDNFQSRRPNTSFCFLDIRSPGLGDTAMYLCATSRDPKGTWGYTFGSGTRLTVV.

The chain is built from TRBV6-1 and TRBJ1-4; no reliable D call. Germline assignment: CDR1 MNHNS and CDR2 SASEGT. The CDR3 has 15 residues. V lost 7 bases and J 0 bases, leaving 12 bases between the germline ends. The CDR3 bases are TGTGCCAGCAATCCCGGCCTGACAACTAATGAAAAACTGTTTTTT. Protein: CASNPGLTTNEKLFF.

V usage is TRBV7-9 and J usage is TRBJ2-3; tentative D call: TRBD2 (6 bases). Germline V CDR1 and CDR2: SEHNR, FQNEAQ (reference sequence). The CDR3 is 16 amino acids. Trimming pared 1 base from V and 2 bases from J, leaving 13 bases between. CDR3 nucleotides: TGTGCCAGCAGCTTAGGGGGCCGGGGGATCACAGATACGCAGTATTTT. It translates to CASSLGGRGITDTQYF.

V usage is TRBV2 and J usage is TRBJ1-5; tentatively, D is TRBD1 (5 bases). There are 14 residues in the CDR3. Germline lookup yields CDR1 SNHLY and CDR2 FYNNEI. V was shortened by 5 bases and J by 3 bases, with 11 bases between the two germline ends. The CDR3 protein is CASSFATDNQPQHF. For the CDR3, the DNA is TGTGCCAGCAGTTTCGCGACAGACAATCAGCCCCAGCATTTT.

The CDR3 DNA reads TGTGCCAGCAGCTCGGACAGGGCTAACACTGAAGCTTTCTTT. The encoded protein is CASSSDRANTEAFF. The chain carries TRBV7-9 and TRBJ1-1, with 8 positions matching TRBD1. The CDR3 runs to 14 residues. Germline CDR1 and CDR2: SEHNR and FQNEAQ (reference sequence). V lost 4 bases, J lost 2 bases, and 3 bases stayed unmatched.

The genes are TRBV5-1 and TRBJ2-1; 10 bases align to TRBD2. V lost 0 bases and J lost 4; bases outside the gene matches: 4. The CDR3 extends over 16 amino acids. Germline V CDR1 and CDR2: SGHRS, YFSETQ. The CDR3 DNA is TGCGCCAGCAGCTTGGCCGGACTAGCGGATTACAATGAGCAGTTCTTC. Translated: CASSLAGLADYNEQFF.

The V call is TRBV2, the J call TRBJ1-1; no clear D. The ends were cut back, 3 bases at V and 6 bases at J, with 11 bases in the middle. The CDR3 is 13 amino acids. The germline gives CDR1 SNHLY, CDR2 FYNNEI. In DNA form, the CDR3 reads TGTGCCAGCAGTGATCTCGGGGTATCTGAAGCTTTCTTT. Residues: CASSDLGVSEAFF.

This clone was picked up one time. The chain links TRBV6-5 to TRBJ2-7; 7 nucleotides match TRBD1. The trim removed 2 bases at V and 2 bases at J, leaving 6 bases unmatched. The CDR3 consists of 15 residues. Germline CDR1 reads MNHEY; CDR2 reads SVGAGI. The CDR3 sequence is CASSYGTEQTYEQYF. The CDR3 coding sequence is TGTGCCAGCAGTTACGGGACAGAACAAACCTACGAGCAGTACTTC.